The present entry profiles one T cell receptor (beta chain) with its context. Alongside a J-beta primer mix, a sample-barcoded 5' primer served in a second PCR lasting about 7 to 12 cycles. TCRdb redid the calling of the 5' RACE reads with MiXCR, one entry per CDR3 protein. The profile shows 750,000 to 950,000 distinct CDR3 sequences, 25% to 35% of them singletons. This entry belongs to a study of blood T cells in healthy people across ages. Germline assignment: CDR1 MDHEN and CDR2 SYDVKM. The J segment lost 4 bases and the V segment lost 6 bases, leaving 10 bases of the junction unmatched. The CDR3 has 15 amino acids. These same data were also listed under a study on T cells of mothers and their children.

The source of this sequence is a woman between 40 and 50 years old in good health. Sequences were obtained from blood. The gene calls are TRBV28 and TRBJ2-3, with 7 bases lining up with TRBD2. The CDR3 DNA is TGTGCCAGCAGGGAGACTAGCCCCCAATCAGATACGCAGTATTTT. Translated, it gives CASRETSPQSDTQYF.